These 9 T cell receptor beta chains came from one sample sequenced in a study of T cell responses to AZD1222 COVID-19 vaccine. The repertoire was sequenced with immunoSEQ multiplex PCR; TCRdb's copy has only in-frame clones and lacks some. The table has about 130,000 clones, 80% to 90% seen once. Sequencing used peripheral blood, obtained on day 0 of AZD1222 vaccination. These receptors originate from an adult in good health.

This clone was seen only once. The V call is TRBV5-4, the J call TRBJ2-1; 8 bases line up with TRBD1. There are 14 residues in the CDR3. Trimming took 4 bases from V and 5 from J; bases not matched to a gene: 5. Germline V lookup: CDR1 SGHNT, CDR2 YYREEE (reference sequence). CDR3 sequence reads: CASSGQGSHNEQFF. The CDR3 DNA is TGTGCCAGCAGCGGACAGGGCAGCCACAATGAGCAGTTCTTC.

The CDR3 nucleotides are TGTGCCAGCTCATTACCGGCGGGACACTCGGGTTACGAGCAGTACTTC. Residues: CASSLPAGHSGYEQYF. The chain couples TRBV18 to TRBJ2-7, with D perhaps being TRBD1 or TRBD2 (6 bases each). Germline V lookup: CDR1 KGHSH, CDR2 LQKENI. V lost 5 bases to trimming and J lost 4 bases, with 21 bases between them. The CDR3 length is 16 residues.

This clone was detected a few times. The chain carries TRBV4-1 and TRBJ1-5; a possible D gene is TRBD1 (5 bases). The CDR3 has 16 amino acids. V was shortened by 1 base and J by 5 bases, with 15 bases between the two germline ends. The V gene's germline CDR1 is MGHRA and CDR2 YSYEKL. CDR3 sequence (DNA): TGCGCCAGCAGCCAAGCAGAGGGGCAAGATGATCAGCCCCAGCATTTT. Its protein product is CASSQAEGQDDQPQHF.

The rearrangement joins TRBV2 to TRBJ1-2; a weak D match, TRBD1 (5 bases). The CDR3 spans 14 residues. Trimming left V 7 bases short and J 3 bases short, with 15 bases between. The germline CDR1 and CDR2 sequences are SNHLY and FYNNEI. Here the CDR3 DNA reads TGTGCCAGCAATCTCCTGGGGCCCGACTATGGCTACACCTTC. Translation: CASNLLGPDYGYTF.

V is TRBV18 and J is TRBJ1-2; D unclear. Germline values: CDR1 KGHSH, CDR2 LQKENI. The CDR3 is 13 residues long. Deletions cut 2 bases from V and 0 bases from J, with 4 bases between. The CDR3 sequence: CASSPDTNYGYTF. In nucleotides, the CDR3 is TGTGCCAGCTCACCAGATACTAACTATGGCTACACCTTC.

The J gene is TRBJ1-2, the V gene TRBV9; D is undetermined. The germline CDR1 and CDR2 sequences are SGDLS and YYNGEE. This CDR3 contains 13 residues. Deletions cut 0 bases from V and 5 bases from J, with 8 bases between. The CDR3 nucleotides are TGTGCCAGCAGCGTAGACCAGAGTTATGGCTACACCTTC. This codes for CASSVDQSYGYTF.

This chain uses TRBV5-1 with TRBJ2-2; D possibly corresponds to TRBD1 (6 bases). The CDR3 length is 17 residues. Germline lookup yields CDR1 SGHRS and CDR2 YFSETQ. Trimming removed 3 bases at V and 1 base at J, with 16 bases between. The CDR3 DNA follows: TGCGCCAGCAGCTCAACACGGACAGCCGTGAACACCGGGGAGCTGTTTTTT. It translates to CASSSTRTAVNTGELFF.

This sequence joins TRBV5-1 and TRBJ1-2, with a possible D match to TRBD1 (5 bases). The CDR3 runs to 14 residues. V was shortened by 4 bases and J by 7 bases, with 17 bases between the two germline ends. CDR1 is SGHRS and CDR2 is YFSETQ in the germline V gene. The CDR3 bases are TGCGCCAGCAGCCCGGAGTCTAGGGGAAGTGGCTACACCTTC. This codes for CASSPESRGSGYTF.

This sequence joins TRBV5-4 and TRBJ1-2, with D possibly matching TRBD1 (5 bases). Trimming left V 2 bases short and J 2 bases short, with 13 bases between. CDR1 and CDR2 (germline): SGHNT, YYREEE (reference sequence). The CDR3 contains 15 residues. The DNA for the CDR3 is TGTGCCAGCAGCTTACCGAAAGGGACCAACTATGGCTACACCTTC. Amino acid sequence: CASSLPKGTNYGYTF.